This entry is about one T cell receptor (beta chain). Its antigen is unknown. The sample comes from a study of cytomegalovirus exposure and HLA in healthy donors. General observations from the study: Earlier findings revealed that most TCR beta V segments proved productive either about 87% or about 30% of the time.

PCR used 60 Vbeta primers and 13 Jbeta primers. Libraries were prepared by immunoSEQ multiplex PCR; TCRdb keeps only in-frame clonotypes and omits some of them. Of about 98,000 clones listed, over 60% are singletons. CDR3 length: 16 residues. In germline, CDR1 is MRHNA, CDR2 SNTAGT. The ends lost 3 bases at V and 6 bases at J; junction bases unmatched: 9. The sequence came from a male donor in good health and CMV-seropositive. The V and J genes are TRBV6-4 and TRBJ2-1; 9 bases match TRBD1. Input material: PBMCs. The CDR3 loop is CASSEVSGQGANEQFF. Here the CDR3 DNA reads TGTGCCAGCAGTGAAGTCTCGGGACAGGGTGCCAATGAGCAGTTCTTC.